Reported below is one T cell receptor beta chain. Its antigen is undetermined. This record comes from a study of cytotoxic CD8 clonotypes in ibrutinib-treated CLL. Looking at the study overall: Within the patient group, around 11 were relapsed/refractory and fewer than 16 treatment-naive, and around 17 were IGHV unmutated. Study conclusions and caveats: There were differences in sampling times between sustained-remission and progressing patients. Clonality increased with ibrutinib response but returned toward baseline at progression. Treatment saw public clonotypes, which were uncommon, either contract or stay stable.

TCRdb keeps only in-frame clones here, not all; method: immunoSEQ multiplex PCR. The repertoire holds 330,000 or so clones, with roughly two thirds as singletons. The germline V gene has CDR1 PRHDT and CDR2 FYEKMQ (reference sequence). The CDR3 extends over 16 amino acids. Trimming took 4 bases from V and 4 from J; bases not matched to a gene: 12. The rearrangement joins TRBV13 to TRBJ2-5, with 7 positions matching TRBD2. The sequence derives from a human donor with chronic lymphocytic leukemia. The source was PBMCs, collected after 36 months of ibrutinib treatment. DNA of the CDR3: TGTGCCAGCAGCTCCCGGGGAGGGAGTAAGGGAGAGACCCAGTACTTC. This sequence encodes CASSSRGGSKGETQYF.